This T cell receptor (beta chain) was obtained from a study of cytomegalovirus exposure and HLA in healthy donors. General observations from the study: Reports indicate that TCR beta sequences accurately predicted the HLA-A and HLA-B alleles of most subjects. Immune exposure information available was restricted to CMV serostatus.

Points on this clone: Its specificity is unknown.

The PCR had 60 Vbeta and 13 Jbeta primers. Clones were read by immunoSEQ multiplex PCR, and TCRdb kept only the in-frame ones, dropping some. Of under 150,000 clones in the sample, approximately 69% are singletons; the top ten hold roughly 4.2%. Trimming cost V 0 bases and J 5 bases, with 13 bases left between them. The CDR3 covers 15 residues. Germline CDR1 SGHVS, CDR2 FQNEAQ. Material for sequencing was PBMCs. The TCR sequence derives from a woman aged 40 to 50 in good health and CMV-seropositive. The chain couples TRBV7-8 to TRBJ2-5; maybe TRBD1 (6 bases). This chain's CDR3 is CASSLANRAIETQYF. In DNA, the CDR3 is TGTGCCAGCAGCTTAGCGAACAGGGCGATCGAGACCCAGTACTTC.